This record concerns one TCR beta chain sequence. The germline CDR1 and CDR2 sequences are LNHDA and SQIVND (reference sequence). The V end was cut by 1 base, the J end by 2 bases, with 10 bases between. This CDR3 contains 15 residues. Method: immunoSEQ multiplex PCR; TCRdb's copy keeps in-frame clones and lacks some. The sample holds fewer than 650,000 clones, around 76% seen once. This record comes from a study of shared clonotypes between healthy human individuals. The chain has TRBV19 and TRBJ2-3; no definite D call. The sequence was obtained from a woman aged 40 to 50 in good health. Some clones in this sample may be carry-over from other donors' samples. The specimen sequenced was PBMCs. This CDR3 reads CASSIAVGNTDTQYF. CDR3 sequence (DNA): TGTGCCAGTAGTATAGCGGTGGGGAACACAGATACGCAGTATTTT.